This TCR beta chain was identified in a study of shared clonotypes between healthy human individuals. The CDR3 consists of 17 residues. Germline V gene sequence: CDR1 MGHDK, CDR2 SYGVNS. Produced via immunoSEQ multiplex PCR; TCRdb's table is partial and in-frame only. The data contain 1,400,000 or so clones, approximately 98.5% of them seen just once; the ten biggest clones take up around 0.33%. The chain uses TRBV25-1 and TRBJ2-1, with 14 positions matching TRBD2. This receptor was identified in a man aged 25-40 years in good health. The specimen sequenced was naive CD4+ T cells sorted from blood. Specified subset: CD45RA+ positively selected. The CDR3 here is CASSGTSGSTSYNEQFF. The CDR3, as DNA: TGTGCTTCCTCCGGGACTAGCGGGAGTACGTCCTACAATGAGCAGTTCTTC.